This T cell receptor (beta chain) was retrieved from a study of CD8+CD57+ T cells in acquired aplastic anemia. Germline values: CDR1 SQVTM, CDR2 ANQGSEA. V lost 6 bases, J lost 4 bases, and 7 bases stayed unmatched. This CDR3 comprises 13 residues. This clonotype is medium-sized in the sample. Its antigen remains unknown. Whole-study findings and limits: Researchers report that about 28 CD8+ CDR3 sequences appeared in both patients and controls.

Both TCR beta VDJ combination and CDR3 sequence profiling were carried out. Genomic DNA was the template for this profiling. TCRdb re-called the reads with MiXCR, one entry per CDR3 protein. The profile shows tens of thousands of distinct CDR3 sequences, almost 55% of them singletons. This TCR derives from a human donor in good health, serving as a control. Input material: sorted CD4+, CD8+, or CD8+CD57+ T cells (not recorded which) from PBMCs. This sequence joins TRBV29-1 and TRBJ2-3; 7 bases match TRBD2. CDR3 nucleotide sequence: TGCAGCGTGGAACGGGGGGATCCAGATACGCAGTATTTT. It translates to CSVERGDPDTQYF.